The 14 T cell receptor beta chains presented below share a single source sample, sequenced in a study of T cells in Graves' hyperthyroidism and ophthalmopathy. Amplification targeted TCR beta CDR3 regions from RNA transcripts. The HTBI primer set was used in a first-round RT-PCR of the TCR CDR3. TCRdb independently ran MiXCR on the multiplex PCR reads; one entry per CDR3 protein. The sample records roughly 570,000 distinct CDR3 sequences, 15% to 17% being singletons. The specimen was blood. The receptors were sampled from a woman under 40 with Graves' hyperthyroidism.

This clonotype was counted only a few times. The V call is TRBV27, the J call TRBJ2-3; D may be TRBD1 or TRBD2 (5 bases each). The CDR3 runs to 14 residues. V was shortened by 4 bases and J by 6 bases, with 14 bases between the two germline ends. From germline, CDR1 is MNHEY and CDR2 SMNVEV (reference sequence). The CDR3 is CASSYAGTLDTQYF. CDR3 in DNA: TGTGCCAGCAGTTACGCCGGGACCTTGGATACGCAGTATTTT.

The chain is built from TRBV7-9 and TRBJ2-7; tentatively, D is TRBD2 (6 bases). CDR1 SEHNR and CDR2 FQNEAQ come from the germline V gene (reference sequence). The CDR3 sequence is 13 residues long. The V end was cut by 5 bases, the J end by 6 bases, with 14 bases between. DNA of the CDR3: TGTGCCAGCAGCCCCGGGGACTCGGGCGAGCAGTACTTC. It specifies CASSPGDSGEQYF.

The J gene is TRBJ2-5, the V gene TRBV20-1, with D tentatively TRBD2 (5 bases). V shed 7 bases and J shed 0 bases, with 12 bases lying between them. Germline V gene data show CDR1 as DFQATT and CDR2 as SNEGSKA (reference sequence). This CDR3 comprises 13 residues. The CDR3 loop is CSVSTGYQETQYF. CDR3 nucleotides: TGCAGTGTTTCGACGGGGTACCAAGAGACCCAGTACTTC.

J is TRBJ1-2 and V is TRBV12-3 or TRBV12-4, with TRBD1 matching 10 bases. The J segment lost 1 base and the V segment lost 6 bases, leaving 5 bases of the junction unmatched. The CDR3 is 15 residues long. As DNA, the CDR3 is TGTGCCAGCAGATGGACAGGGGGGAATAACTATGGCTACACCTTC. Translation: CASRWTGGNNYGYTF.

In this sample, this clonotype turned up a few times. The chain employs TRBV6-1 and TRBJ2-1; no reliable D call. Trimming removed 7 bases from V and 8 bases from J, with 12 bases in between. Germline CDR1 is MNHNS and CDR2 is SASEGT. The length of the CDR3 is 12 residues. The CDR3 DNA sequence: TGTGCCAGCAACGACCCCCCCCATGAGCAGTTCTTC. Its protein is CASNDPPHEQFF.

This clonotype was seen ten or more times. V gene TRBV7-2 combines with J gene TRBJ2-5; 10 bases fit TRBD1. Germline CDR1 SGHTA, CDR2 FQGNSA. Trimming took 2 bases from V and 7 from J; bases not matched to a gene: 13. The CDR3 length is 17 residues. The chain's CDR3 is CASSLMRTGGGQGTQYF. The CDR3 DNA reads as TGTGCCAGCAGCTTAATGAGGACAGGGGGAGGTCAGGGGACCCAGTACTTC.

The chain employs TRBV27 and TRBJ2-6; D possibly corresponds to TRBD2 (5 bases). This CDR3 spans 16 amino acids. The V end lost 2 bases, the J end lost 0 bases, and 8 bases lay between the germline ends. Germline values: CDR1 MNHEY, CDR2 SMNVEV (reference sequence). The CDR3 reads CASSLLAGSGANVLTF. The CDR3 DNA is TGTGCCAGCAGTTTACTAGCCGGCTCTGGGGCCAACGTCCTGACTTTC.

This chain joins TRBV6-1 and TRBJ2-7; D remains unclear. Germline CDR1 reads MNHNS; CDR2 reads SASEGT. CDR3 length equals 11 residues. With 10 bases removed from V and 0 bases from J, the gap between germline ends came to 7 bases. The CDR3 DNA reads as TGTGCCACCACACCCTCCTACGAGCAGTACTTC. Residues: CATTPSYEQYF.

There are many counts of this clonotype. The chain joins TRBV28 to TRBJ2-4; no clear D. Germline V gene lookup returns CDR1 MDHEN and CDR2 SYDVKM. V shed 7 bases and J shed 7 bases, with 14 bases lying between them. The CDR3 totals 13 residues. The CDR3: CASTPELGNIQYF. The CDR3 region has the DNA TGTGCCAGCACCCCGGAGTTAGGGAACATTCAGTACTTC.

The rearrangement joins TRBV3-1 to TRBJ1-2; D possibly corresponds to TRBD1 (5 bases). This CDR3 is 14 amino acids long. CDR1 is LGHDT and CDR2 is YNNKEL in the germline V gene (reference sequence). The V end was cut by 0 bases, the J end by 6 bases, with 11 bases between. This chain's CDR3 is CASSQEGSTDGYTF. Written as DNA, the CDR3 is TGTGCCAGCAGCCAAGAAGGGTCGACAGATGGCTACACCTTC.

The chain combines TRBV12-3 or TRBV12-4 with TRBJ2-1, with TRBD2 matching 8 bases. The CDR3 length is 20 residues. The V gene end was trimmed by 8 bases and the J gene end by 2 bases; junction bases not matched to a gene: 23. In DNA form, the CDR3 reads TGTGCCAGCCTTAACAGCGGGAGAGCGGGGGACCAGGTTACCTACAATGAGCAGTTCTTC. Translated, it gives CASLNSGRAGDQVTYNEQFF.

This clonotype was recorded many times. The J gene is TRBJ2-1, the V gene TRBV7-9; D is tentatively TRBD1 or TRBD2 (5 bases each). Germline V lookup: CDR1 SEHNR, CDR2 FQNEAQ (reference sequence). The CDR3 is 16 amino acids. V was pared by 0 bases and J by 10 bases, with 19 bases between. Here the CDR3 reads CASSLAGRGPQLEQFF. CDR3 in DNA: TGTGCCAGCAGCTTAGCGGGAAGGGGACCCCAATTGGAGCAGTTCTTC.

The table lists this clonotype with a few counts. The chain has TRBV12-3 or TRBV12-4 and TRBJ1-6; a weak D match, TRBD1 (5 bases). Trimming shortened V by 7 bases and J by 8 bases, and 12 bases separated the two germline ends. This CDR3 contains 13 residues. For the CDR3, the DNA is TGTGCCAGCACCGATCTGGGGGATTCACCCCTCCACTTT. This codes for CASTDLGDSPLHF.

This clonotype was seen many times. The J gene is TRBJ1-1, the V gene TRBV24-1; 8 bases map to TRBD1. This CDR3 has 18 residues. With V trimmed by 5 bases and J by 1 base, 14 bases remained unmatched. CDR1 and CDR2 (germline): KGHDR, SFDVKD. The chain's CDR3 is CATSVPDRAVKENTEAFF. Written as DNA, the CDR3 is TGTGCCACCAGTGTTCCGGACAGGGCCGTAAAAGAGAACACTGAAGCTTTCTTT.